These 27 T cell receptor beta chains were sequenced from one sample in a study of brain T cells in children with intractable seizures. Produced via immunoSEQ multiplex PCR; TCRdb's table is partial and in-frame only. Seen here are around 70,000 clones, about 92% observed once, and the top ten hold under 2%. Sequences were derived from peripheral blood, sampled at surgery. Source of these receptors: a boy younger than two with tuberous sclerosis and intractable seizures.

The V call is TRBV5-5, the J call TRBJ1-2; D may be TRBD1 (5 bases). Germline V gene sequence: CDR1 SGHKS, CDR2 YYEKEE (reference sequence). V lost 2 bases and J lost 4, with 6 bases in between. This CDR3 spans 12 amino acids. This chain's CDR3 is CASSFDSYGYTF. The CDR3 DNA is TGTGCCAGCAGCTTTGACAGCTATGGCTACACCTTC.

The rearrangement links TRBV28 to TRBJ1-1; maybe TRBD1 (6 bases). The V gene's germline CDR1 is MDHEN and CDR2 SYDVKM. V lost 5 bases and J lost 4, with 8 bases in between. This CDR3 spans 12 amino acids. The CDR3 DNA follows: TGTGCCAGCAGTCGACAGGTCACTGAAGCTTTCTTT. Translating gives CASSRQVTEAFF.

The genes are TRBV3-1 (or the pseudogene TRBV3-2) and TRBJ2-2; D gene ambiguous. Looked up from germline, CDR1 is LGHDT and CDR2 is YNNKEL (reference sequence). The germline V and J ends were trimmed by 9 bases and 3 bases, with 17 bases remaining between them. The CDR3 consists of 15 residues. CDR3 region: CASVPTAVYTGELFF. The CDR3 DNA sequence: TGTGCCAGTGTACCGACTGCTGTCTACACCGGGGAGCTGTTTTTT.

The chain links TRBV6-1 to TRBJ2-7; a weak D match, TRBD1 (6 bases). Trimming removed 1 base from V and 3 bases from J, with 10 bases in between. The CDR3 has 14 residues. Per the germline V gene, CDR1 is MNHNS and CDR2 is SASEGT. The CDR3 DNA sequence: TGTGCCAGCAGTGAAGGTCCAGGGGTCTACGAGCAGTACTTC. Amino acid sequence: CASSEGPGVYEQYF.

The J gene is TRBJ1-1, the V gene TRBV24-1; D perhaps matches TRBD1 (5 bases). CDR1 and CDR2 from the germline V gene are KGHDR and SFDVKD. The CDR3 contains 12 residues. V dropped 7 bases and J dropped 5 bases, with 10 bases sitting between them. The CDR3 sequence is CATRGGGTEAFF. DNA for the CDR3: TGTGCCACCAGGGGGGGTGGGACTGAAGCTTTCTTT.

The chain has TRBV5-1 and TRBJ1-2; D is uncertain. V lost 0 bases, J lost 8 bases, and 17 bases lay in between. Germline CDR1 and CDR2: SGHRS and YFSETQ. This CDR3 spans 15 amino acids. CDR3 coding DNA: TGCGCCAGCAGCTTGGGAACCGGGTCCCATTGGGGCTACACCTTC. Encoded protein: CASSLGTGSHWGYTF.

The chain carries TRBV7-2 and TRBJ2-3; 8 bases are a match to TRBD2. V lost 1 base, J lost 2 bases, and 2 bases stayed unmatched. CDR3 length: 15 residues. Germline V gene sequence: CDR1 SGHTA, CDR2 FQGNSA. In DNA, the CDR3 is TGTGCCAGCAGCTTAGTCGGGGGGGACACAGATACGCAGTATTTT. Amino acids: CASSLVGGDTDTQYF.

This chain connects TRBV5-4 to TRBJ2-7; no firm D call. Germline V gene lookup returns CDR1 SGHNT and CDR2 YYREEE (reference sequence). Trimming left V 2 bases short and J 2 bases short, with 11 bases between. There are 14 residues in the CDR3. The CDR3 loop reads CASSFTPHTYEQYF. The DNA for the CDR3 is TGTGCCAGCAGCTTTACTCCTCACACCTACGAGCAGTACTTC.

The chain is built from TRBV5-6 and TRBJ1-5; 9 bases fit TRBD1. Germline V gene lookup returns CDR1 SGHDT and CDR2 YYEEEE. V shed 2 bases, J shed 7 bases, and the junction held 7 bases outside the gene matches. The CDR3 consists of 15 residues. The CDR3 coding sequence is TGTGCCAGCAGCTTCGGACAGGGGCTTAAACAGCCCCAGCATTTT. As protein: CASSFGQGLKQPQHF. The variable domain in full, completed from reference TRBV5-6 and TRBJ1-5, reads DAGVTQSPTHLIKTRGQQVTLRCSPKSGHDTVSWYQQALGQGPQFIFQYYEEEERQRGNFPDRFSGHQFPNYSSELNVNALLLGDSALYLCASSFGQGLKQPQHFGDGTRLSIL.

This clone was observed once. This chain uses TRBV6-5 with TRBJ1-2; D gene ambiguous. The length of the CDR3 is 12 residues. V was shortened by 2 bases and J by 8 bases, with 9 bases between the two germline ends. Germline V gene data show CDR1 as MNHEY and CDR2 as SVGAGI. The CDR3 is CASSYEGRGYTF. Written as DNA, the CDR3 is TGTGCCAGCAGTTACGAGGGAAGGGGCTACACCTTC.

This clone was observed once. The J gene is TRBJ1-1, the V gene TRBV19; the match to TRBD1 covers 9 bases. The junction had 13 bases not matched to a gene; V was cut back by 7 bases and J by 1 base. The CDR3 is 17 amino acids. Germline CDR1 reads LNHDA; CDR2 reads SQIVND (reference sequence). DNA for the CDR3: TGTGCCAGTACCAAAATCCGGGACAGGGCTACGAACACTGAAGCTTTCTTT. Protein product: CASTKIRDRATNTEAFF.

The rearrangement joins TRBV14 to TRBJ1-1, with D maybe TRBD1 (6 bases). This CDR3 contains 14 residues. The germline V gene has CDR1 SGHDN and CDR2 FVKESK. Trimming removed 1 base at V and 6 bases at J, with 12 bases between. In nucleotides, the CDR3 is TGTGCCAGCAGCCAAGTGGCGACAGGACCTGAAGCTTTCTTT. This encodes CASSQVATGPEAFF.

This clone appeared a single time. The J gene is TRBJ2-1, the V gene TRBV28; D tentatively reads TRBD1 or TRBD2 (6 bases each). The CDR3 is 16 residues long. V lost 2 bases and J 3 bases, leaving 14 bases between the germline ends. Germline CDR1 is MDHEN and CDR2 is SYDVKM. In nucleotides, the CDR3 is TGTGCCAGCAGTTTAATGGGGGGCGAGAACTACAATGAGCAGTTCTTC. Translation gives CASSLMGGENYNEQFF.

The chain is built from TRBV6-5 and TRBJ1-2; no definite D call. Germline V lookup: CDR1 MNHEY, CDR2 SVGAGI. The germline V and J ends were trimmed by 0 bases and 3 bases, with 8 bases remaining between them. There are 14 residues in the CDR3. The CDR3 loop reads CASSYSYIDYGYTF. Written as DNA, the CDR3 is TGTGCCAGCAGTTACTCCTACATCGACTATGGCTACACCTTC.

The rearrangement links TRBV3-1 (or the pseudogene TRBV3-2) to TRBJ2-4; D call uncertain. The germline CDR1 and CDR2 sequences are LGHDT and YNNKEL (reference sequence). With 0 bases removed from V and 7 bases from J, the gap between germline ends came to 7 bases. CDR3 length: 13 residues. The CDR3 sequence: CASSQDSGNIQYF. CDR3 DNA sequence: TGTGCCAGCAGCCAAGATAGTGGGAACATTCAGTACTTC.

The chain is built from TRBV5-1 and TRBJ2-7; the D gene is possibly TRBD1 (6 bases). The CDR3 runs to 13 residues. Germline assignment: CDR1 SGHRS and CDR2 YFSETQ. Trimming left V 3 bases short and J 5 bases short, with 12 bases between. The DNA of the CDR3 is TGCGCCAGCAGCTCGGGGACAAGTCACGAGCAGTACTTC. Encoded protein: CASSSGTSHEQYF.

This chain links TRBV6-5 with TRBJ2-3; 7 bases are a match to TRBD1. The CDR3 extends over 15 amino acids. Germline V gene lookup returns CDR1 MNHEY and CDR2 SVGAGI. V lost 5 bases and J lost 3; bases outside the gene matches: 8. As DNA, the CDR3 is TGTGCCAGCAGTAGGGGGCCGAGTATGACAGATACGCAGTATTTT. It yields the protein CASSRGPSMTDTQYF.

The genes are TRBV9 and TRBJ2-6; a weak D match, TRBD2 (5 bases). With 4 bases removed from V and 0 bases from J, the gap between germline ends came to 20 bases. The germline CDR1 and CDR2 sequences are SGDLS and YYNGEE. CDR3 length: 19 amino acids. CDR3 residues: CASSPPLGLFSSGANVLTF. The CDR3, as DNA: TGTGCCAGCAGCCCACCCCTTGGACTGTTTAGCTCTGGGGCCAACGTCCTGACTTTC.

The chain links TRBV7-9 to TRBJ2-1; the D gene is possibly TRBD2 (6 bases). Germline assignment: CDR1 SEHNR and CDR2 FQNEAQ (reference sequence). The CDR3 is 16 amino acids. The V and J ends lost 9 bases and 5 bases respectively, with 23 bases between them. The CDR3 DNA sequence: TGTGCCAGTAGCCAGGAGGGGCCCAAGATAAACAATGAGCAGTTCTTC. It encodes CASSQEGPKINNEQFF.

This chain uses TRBV19 with TRBJ2-3, with 7 bases identical to TRBD2. The CDR3 is 16 residues long. The V gene end was trimmed by 4 bases and the J gene end by 4 bases; junction bases not matched to a gene: 11. Germline assignment: CDR1 LNHDA and CDR2 SQIVND (reference sequence). The CDR3 region has the DNA TGTGCCAGTAGTAGCGGCCTGTGGGGGGGTGCAGATACGCAGTATTTT. It specifies CASSSGLWGGADTQYF.

This clone appeared a few times. This chain uses TRBV4-1 with TRBJ1-6; no definite D call. The CDR3 contains 13 residues. Germline V gene lookup returns CDR1 MGHRA and CDR2 YSYEKL. With 4 bases removed from V and 9 bases from J, the gap between germline ends came to 10 bases. The CDR3 bases are TGCGCCAGCAGCCCCCCGATGGGTTCACCCCTCCACTTT. This encodes CASSPPMGSPLHF.

V is TRBV19 and J is TRBJ2-1, with D possibly matching TRBD2 (5 bases). Germline V lookup: CDR1 LNHDA, CDR2 SQIVND (reference sequence). V was clipped by 5 bases and J by 0 bases, with 11 bases between them. The CDR3 spans 15 residues. The CDR3 DNA follows: TGTGCCAGTAGTCCTCGTAGCGCCTCCTACAATGAGCAGTTCTTC. It is translated as CASSPRSASYNEQFF.

This clone was picked up a small number of times. The rearrangement uses TRBV4-2 and TRBJ1-6, with a weak D call TRBD1 (5 bases). The CDR3 covers 15 residues. CDR1 LGHNA and CDR2 YNFKEQ come from the germline V gene. With 0 bases removed from V and 8 bases from J, the gap between germline ends came to 11 bases. The DNA for the CDR3 is TGTGCCAGCAGCCAAGAGGGCCTCAGGGATTCACCCCTCCACTTT. It yields the protein CASSQEGLRDSPLHF.

The chain employs TRBV6-5 and TRBJ2-1, with unresolved D. Germline CDR1 and CDR2: MNHEY and SVGAGI. The CDR3 is 11 residues long. Trimming removed 6 bases from V and 9 bases from J, with 9 bases in between. The CDR3: CASRAGGEQFF. The DNA for the CDR3 is TGTGCCAGCAGGGCCGGCGGTGAGCAGTTCTTC.

The chain has TRBV28 and TRBJ1-1; D gene ambiguous. Germline V gives CDR1 MDHEN, CDR2 SYDVKM. V dropped 4 bases and J dropped 5 bases, with 11 bases sitting between them. The CDR3 length is 13 residues. The CDR3 sequence is CASSSGLFTEAFF. The CDR3 coding sequence is TGTGCCAGCAGTTCAGGACTGTTTACTGAAGCTTTCTTT. The variable domain in full, completed from reference TRBV28 and TRBJ1-1, reads DVKVTQSSRYLVKRTGEKVFLECVQDMDHENMFWYRQDPGLGLRLIYFSYDVKMKEKGDIPEGYSVSREKKERFSLILESASTNQTSMYLCASSSGLFTEAFFGQGTRLTVV.

As for this clone: The junction departs from the called germline gene at one end, perhaps through a read error. The V and J genes are TRBV25-1 and TRBJ1-1; D is perhaps TRBD1 (6 bases). This CDR3 is built from 12 residues. Germline CDR1 MGHDK, CDR2 SYGVNS. CDR3 in DNA: TGTGCCGGCAGCTTCGGACAGCAAAAAGCTTTCTTT. Protein product: CAGSFGQQKAFF.

Comment on this clone: An end of the junction differs from the germline gene, which may be a read error. The chain uses TRBV14 and TRBJ2-3, with D unresolved. This CDR3 contains 13 residues. Germline values: CDR1 SGHDN, CDR2 FVKESK. CDR3 nucleotides: TGTGCCAGCAGCCGCCTCGACTGGGATATGCAGTATTTT. Its protein product is CASSRLDWDMQYF.